The clone carrying this T cell receptor beta chain was counted ten times or more. The CDR3 spans 16 residues. Germline V lookup: CDR1 SGHVS, CDR2 FQNEAQ. The J segment lost 7 bases and the V segment lost 3 bases, leaving 10 bases of the junction unmatched. This entry belongs to a study of T cell repertoires in cytomegalovirus infection. TCRdb processed the reads anew with MiXCR; each CDR3 protein has one entry. The sample consists of some 180,000 distinct CDR3 sequences, roughly 9.8% of them appearing once. V gene TRBV7-8 combines with J gene TRBJ2-2; 8 nucleotides match TRBD1. What was sequenced was PBMCs. The sequence derives from a human donor in good health (CMV status not recorded). Some clones in this sample may be carry-over from other donors' samples. The CDR3 protein is CASSFADRALNGELFF. CDR3 coding DNA: TGTGCCAGCAGCTTCGCGGACAGGGCTTTGAACGGGGAGCTGTTTTTT.